These 21 T cell receptor beta chains were all obtained from the same sample, sequenced in a study of OX40 agonist ivuxolimab in advanced cancers. The table came from immunoSEQ multiplex PCR; TCRdb's copy has only in-frame clones and leaves some out. The sample carries about 73,000 clones, almost 90% recorded once. The sample consisted of CD4+ or CD8+ T cells sorted from blood, taken in a trial of the OX40 agonist ivuxolimab. These receptors all come from an adult with an advanced solid tumor such as melanoma, head and neck, liver or kidney cancer.

The chain recombines TRBV9 with TRBJ2-7; TRBD1 is a possible D gene (5 bases). CDR1 and CDR2 from the germline V gene are SGDLS and YYNGEE. This CDR3 has 15 residues. V lost 4 bases and J 2 bases, leaving 16 bases between the germline ends. This CDR3 is CASSPKVQGAYEQYF. The CDR3 DNA sequence: TGTGCCAGCAGCCCCAAGGTGCAGGGTGCCTACGAGCAGTACTTC.

The rearrangement uses TRBV5-6 and TRBJ2-1; 8 nucleotides line up with TRBD1. CDR3 size: 14 residues. The germline V gene encodes CDR1 SGHDT and CDR2 YYEEEE. V shed 5 bases, J shed 7 bases, and the junction held 8 bases outside the gene matches. The CDR3 loop reads CASRPLDRANEQFF. The CDR3 nucleotides read TGTGCCAGCAGACCCCTGGACAGGGCTAATGAGCAGTTCTTC.

The chain carries TRBV5-6 and TRBJ1-1; perhaps TRBD1 as D (5 bases). Per the germline V gene, CDR1 is SGHDT and CDR2 is YYEEEE. The ends were cut back, 3 bases at V and 2 bases at J, with 11 bases in the middle. This CDR3 is built from 14 residues. Written as DNA, the CDR3 is TGTGCCAGCAGCTGGACGGGGGATAACACTGAAGCTTTCTTT. It yields the protein CASSWTGDNTEAFF.

This sequence joins TRBV5-6 and TRBJ2-1; 7 nucleotides match TRBD2. The CDR3 totals 13 residues. V shed 0 bases, J shed 9 bases, and the junction held 3 bases outside the gene matches. Germline V gene data show CDR1 as SGHDT and CDR2 as YYEEEE. CDR3 amino acids: CASSLEGRGEQFF. DNA of the CDR3: TGTGCCAGCAGCTTGGAGGGGAGGGGTGAGCAGTTCTTC.

The chain recombines TRBV10-3 with TRBJ1-1; 10 nucleotides align to TRBD1. V shed 7 bases, J shed 3 bases, and the junction held 8 bases outside the gene matches. Germline CDR1 is ENHRY and CDR2 is SYGVKD. This CDR3 contains 15 residues. The CDR3 nucleotides read TGTGCCATCACTCCGGGACAGGGGAGGTACACTGAAGCTTTCTTT. Its protein is CAITPGQGRYTEAFF.

The chain employs TRBV28 and TRBJ1-1; possible D gene TRBD1, 5 bases. Trimming stripped 6 bases from V and 7 bases from J, with 9 bases between. CDR3 length equals 11 residues. Germline CDR1 reads MDHEN; CDR2 reads SYDVKM. The CDR3 is CASSPDSEAFF. CDR3 nucleotide sequence: TGTGCCAGCAGCCCCGACAGTGAAGCTTTCTTT.

The chain combines TRBV7-9 with TRBJ2-1; D call uncertain. Trimming left V 5 bases short and J 6 bases short, with 11 bases between. Germline CDR1 is SEHNR and CDR2 is FQNEAQ (reference sequence). This CDR3 region has 13 residues. The CDR3 DNA is TGTGCCAGCAGCCCACCTGGGTCCAATGAGCAGTTCTTC. This encodes CASSPPGSNEQFF.

The chain carries TRBV27 and TRBJ2-7, with D tentatively TRBD1 (6 bases). The length of the CDR3 is 13 residues. The germline V gene has CDR1 MNHEY and CDR2 SMNVEV (reference sequence). Trimming shortened V by 6 bases and J by 2 bases, and 11 bases separated the two germline ends. The CDR3 region has the DNA TGTGCCAGCAGATCCGGGACAACCTACGAGCAGTACTTC. Encoded protein: CASRSGTTYEQYF.

V usage is TRBV5-6 and J usage is TRBJ2-7, with D perhaps matching TRBD1 (6 bases). CDR1 is SGHDT and CDR2 is YYEEEE in the germline V gene. The CDR3 is made up of 14 amino acids. Trimming shortened V by 2 bases and J by 3 bases, and 12 bases separated the two germline ends. CDR3 protein: CASSFGQNIYEQYF. In DNA, the CDR3 is TGTGCCAGCAGCTTCGGACAGAACATCTACGAGCAGTACTTC.

The chain carries TRBV5-4 and TRBJ2-3; 7 positions agree with TRBD1. Per the germline V gene, CDR1 is SGHNT and CDR2 is YYREEE (reference sequence). This CDR3 is 15 amino acids long. V lost 1 base to trimming and J lost 2 bases; unmatched junction nucleotides: 4. This chain's CDR3 is CASSLQGQPTDTQYF. The CDR3 DNA follows: TGTGCCAGCAGCTTGCAGGGACAGCCCACAGATACGCAGTATTTT.

V is TRBV13 and J is TRBJ2-1; 14 bases are shared with TRBD2. V trimming: 5 bases; J trimming: 2 bases; junction bases outside the gene matches: 8. This CDR3 comprises 18 residues. Germline loops: CDR1 PRHDT, CDR2 FYEKMQ (reference sequence). As DNA, the CDR3 is TGTGCCAGCAGCGATGGGACTAGCGGGAGAGCCGCCTACAATGAGCAGTTCTTC. It codes for CASSDGTSGRAAYNEQFF.

This sequence joins TRBV28 and TRBJ2-7; D perhaps matches TRBD1 (5 bases). Deletions cut 3 bases from V and 4 bases from J, with 10 bases between. There are 13 residues in the CDR3. Germline V CDR1 and CDR2: MDHEN, SYDVKM. The CDR3 loop reads CASSFPRDYEQYF. In nucleotides, the CDR3 is TGTGCCAGCAGTTTTCCCAGGGATTACGAGCAGTACTTC. The full variable domain, completed using reference TRBV28 and TRBJ2-7, is DVKVTQSSRYLVKRTGEKVFLECVQDMDHENMFWYRQDPGLGLRLIYFSYDVKMKEKGDIPEGYSVSREKKERFSLILESASTNQTSMYLCASSFPRDYEQYFGPGTRLTVT.

The sample holds a few counts of this clone. The rearrangement links TRBV18 to TRBJ1-2, with unresolved D. V lost 2 bases and J 2 bases, leaving 6 bases between the germline ends. Germline CDR1 and CDR2: KGHSH and LQKENI. The CDR3 consists of 13 residues. The CDR3 nucleotides are TGTGCCAGCTCACCAGCGGAAAACTATGGCTACACCTTC. Translated, it gives CASSPAENYGYTF. Supplemented by reference TRBV18 and TRBJ1-2, the full variable domain reads NAGVMQNPRHLVRRRGQEARLRCSPMKGHSHVYWYRQLPEEGLKFMVYLQKENIIDESGMPKERFSAEFPKEGPSILRIQQVVRGDSAAYFCASSPAENYGYTFGSGTRLTVV.

This clone was seen just once. The V gene is TRBV30, the J gene TRBJ2-7, with TRBD1 as a possible D gene (7 bases). In germline, CDR1 is GTSNPN, CDR2 SVGIG (reference sequence). V was trimmed by 1 base and J by 5 bases, leaving 18 bases between them. This CDR3 comprises 15 residues. CDR3 in amino acids: CAWSAQGGGIHEQYF. CDR3 nucleotides: TGTGCCTGGAGTGCCCAAGGGGGCGGGATCCACGAGCAGTACTTC.

The chain uses TRBV28 and TRBJ1-5; 7 bases map to TRBD1. The junction had 16 bases not matched to a gene; V was cut back by 5 bases and J by 6 bases. This CDR3 comprises 17 residues. Germline loops: CDR1 MDHEN, CDR2 SYDVKM. The CDR3: CASSGVLAGTAGQPQHF. The CDR3 DNA is TGTGCCAGCAGTGGAGTTTTAGCCGGGACAGCCGGTCAGCCCCAGCATTTT.

The chain carries TRBV28 and TRBJ2-6, with D possibly TRBD1 on 6 matching bases. Per germline, CDR1 MDHEN and CDR2 SYDVKM. The V gene lost 4 bases and the J gene lost 3 bases, with 13 bases spanning the gap. The CDR3 totals 16 residues. The CDR3 loop reads CASSSPYRVGANVLTF. CDR3 nucleotide sequence: TGTGCCAGCAGTTCACCTTACAGGGTTGGGGCCAACGTCCTGACTTTC.

The chain recombines TRBV5-1 with TRBJ2-1; TRBD2 matches at 11 bases. From germline, CDR1 is SGHRS and CDR2 YFSETQ. V gave up 2 bases and J gave up 3 bases; unmatched junction bases: 4. This CDR3 contains 16 residues. CDR3 protein: CASSFGTSGIYNEQFF. The CDR3 coding sequence is TGCGCCAGCAGCTTCGGGACTAGCGGAATCTACAATGAGCAGTTCTTC.

CDR3 region: CASSSLGSVNNEQFF. The CDR3 DNA follows: TGTGCCAGCAGTTCCCTCGGCAGTGTGAACAATGAGCAGTTCTTC. The chain combines TRBV27 with TRBJ2-1; no clear D. CDR1 and CDR2 (germline): MNHEY, SMNVEV (reference sequence). CDR3 length: 15 residues. With 4 bases removed from V and 5 bases from J, the gap between germline ends came to 15 bases.

The chain uses TRBV18 and TRBJ2-7; 7 bases align to TRBD2. Germline trimming cut 2 bases from V and 4 bases from J; bases unmatched to any gene: 8. The CDR3 totals 15 residues. Germline V gene data show CDR1 as KGHSH and CDR2 as LQKENI. CDR3 in amino acids: CASSPNWGRGYEQYF. The CDR3 DNA sequence: TGTGCCAGCTCACCAAATTGGGGGAGGGGTTACGAGCAGTACTTC.

This chain links TRBV6-6 with TRBJ1-2, with a possible D match to TRBD1 (6 bases). CDR3 length: 15 residues. Germline V gene data show CDR1 as MNHNY and CDR2 as SVGAGI (reference sequence). Between the trimmed V and J ends, which lost 7 bases and 6 bases, there was a span of 21 bases. In DNA, the CDR3 is TGTGCCAGCACTCAGGGCACAGGGAGTACCCATGGCTACACCTTC. It is translated as CASTQGTGSTHGYTF.

The chain carries TRBV27 and TRBJ2-5; 7 positions agree with TRBD1. Germline V gene sequence: CDR1 MNHEY, CDR2 SMNVEV (reference sequence). The CDR3 loop spans 15 amino acids. V was pared by 4 bases and J by 3 bases, with 8 bases of the junction left unmatched. In nucleotides, the CDR3 is TGTGCCAGCAGTTCATGGTCAGGGGGTAAAGAGACCCAGTACTTC. It translates to CASSSWSGGKETQYF.